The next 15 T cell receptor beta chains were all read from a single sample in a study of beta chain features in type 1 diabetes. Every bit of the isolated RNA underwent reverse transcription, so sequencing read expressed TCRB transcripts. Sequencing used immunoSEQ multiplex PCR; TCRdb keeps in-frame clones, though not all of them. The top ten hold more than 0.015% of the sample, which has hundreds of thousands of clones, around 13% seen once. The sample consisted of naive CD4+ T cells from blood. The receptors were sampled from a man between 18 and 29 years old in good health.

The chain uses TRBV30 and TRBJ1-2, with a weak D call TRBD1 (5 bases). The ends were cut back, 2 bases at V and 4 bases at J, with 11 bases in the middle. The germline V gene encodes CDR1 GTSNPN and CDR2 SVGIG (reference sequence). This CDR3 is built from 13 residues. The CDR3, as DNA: TGTGCCTGGAGTCGAAGGGGTGGCTATGGCTACACCTTC. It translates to CAWSRRGGYGYTF.

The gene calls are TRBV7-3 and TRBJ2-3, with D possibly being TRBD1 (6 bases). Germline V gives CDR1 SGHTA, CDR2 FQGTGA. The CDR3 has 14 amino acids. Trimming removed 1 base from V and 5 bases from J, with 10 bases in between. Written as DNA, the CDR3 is TGTGCCAGCAGCTTAATGGGGGCCCAAGATACGCAGTATTTT. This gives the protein CASSLMGAQDTQYF.

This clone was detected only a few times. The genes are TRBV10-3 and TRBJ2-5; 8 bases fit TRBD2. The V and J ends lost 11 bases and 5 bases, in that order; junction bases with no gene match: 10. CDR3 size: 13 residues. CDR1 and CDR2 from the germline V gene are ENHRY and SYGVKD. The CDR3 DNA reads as TGTGCCTTATCGGGGGGGCGAGGTGAGACCCAGTACTTC. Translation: CALSGGRGETQYF.

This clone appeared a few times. This chain's CDR3 is CASSLGAAGETYEQYF. CDR3 sequence (DNA): TGCGCCAGCAGCTTGGGGGCTGCGGGAGAGACCTACGAGCAGTACTTC. The chain links TRBV5-1 to TRBJ2-7; 7 bases are shared with TRBD2. Germline assignment: CDR1 SGHRS and CDR2 YFSETQ. V shed 0 bases, J shed 2 bases, and the junction held 8 bases outside the gene matches. This CDR3 spans 16 amino acids.

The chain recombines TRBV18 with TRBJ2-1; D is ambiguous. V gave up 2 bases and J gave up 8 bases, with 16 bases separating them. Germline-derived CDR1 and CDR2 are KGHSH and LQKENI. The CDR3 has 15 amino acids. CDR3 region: CASSPYKLGRDEQFF. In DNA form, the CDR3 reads TGTGCCAGCTCACCATATAAACTGGGTCGGGATGAGCAGTTCTTC. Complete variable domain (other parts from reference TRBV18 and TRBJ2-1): NAGVMQNPRHLVRRRGQEARLRCSPMKGHSHVYWYRQLPEEGLKFMVYLQKENIIDESGMPKERFSAEFPKEGPSILRIQQVVRGDSAAYFCASSPYKLGRDEQFFGPGTRLTVL.

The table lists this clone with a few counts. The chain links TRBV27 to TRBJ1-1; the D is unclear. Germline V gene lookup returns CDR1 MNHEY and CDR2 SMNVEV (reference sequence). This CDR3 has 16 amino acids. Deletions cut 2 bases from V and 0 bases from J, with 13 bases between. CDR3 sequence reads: CASSLQGSGVNTEAFF. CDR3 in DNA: TGTGCCAGCAGTTTACAAGGGTCCGGGGTGAACACTGAAGCTTTCTTT.

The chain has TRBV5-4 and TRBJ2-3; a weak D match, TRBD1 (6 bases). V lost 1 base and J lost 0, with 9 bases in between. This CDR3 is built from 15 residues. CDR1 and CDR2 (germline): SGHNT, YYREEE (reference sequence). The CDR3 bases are TGTGCCAGCAGCTTGTTTGGACAGAGCACAGATACGCAGTATTTT. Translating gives CASSLFGQSTDTQYF.

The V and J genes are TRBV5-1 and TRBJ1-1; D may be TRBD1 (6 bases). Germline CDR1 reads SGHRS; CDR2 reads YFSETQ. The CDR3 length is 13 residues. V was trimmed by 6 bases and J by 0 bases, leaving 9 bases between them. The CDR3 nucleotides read TGCGCCAGCATGGGGGCTGTGAACACTGAAGCTTTCTTT. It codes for CASMGAVNTEAFF.

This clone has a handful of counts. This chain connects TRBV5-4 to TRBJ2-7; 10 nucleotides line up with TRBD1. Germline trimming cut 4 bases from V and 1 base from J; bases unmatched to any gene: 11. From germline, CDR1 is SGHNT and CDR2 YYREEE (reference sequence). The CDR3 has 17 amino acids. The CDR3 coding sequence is TGTGCCAGCAGCATAACCTGGACAGGGGGGGGTTCCTACGAGCAGTACTTC. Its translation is CASSITWTGGGSYEQYF.

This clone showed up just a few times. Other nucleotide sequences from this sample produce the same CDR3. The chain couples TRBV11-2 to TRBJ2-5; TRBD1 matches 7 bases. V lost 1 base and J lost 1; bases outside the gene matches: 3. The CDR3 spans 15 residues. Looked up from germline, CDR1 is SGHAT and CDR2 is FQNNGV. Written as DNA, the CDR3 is TGTGCCAGCAGCTTAGGGGGGACAGCCCAAGAGACCCAGTACTTC. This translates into CASSLGGTAQETQYF.

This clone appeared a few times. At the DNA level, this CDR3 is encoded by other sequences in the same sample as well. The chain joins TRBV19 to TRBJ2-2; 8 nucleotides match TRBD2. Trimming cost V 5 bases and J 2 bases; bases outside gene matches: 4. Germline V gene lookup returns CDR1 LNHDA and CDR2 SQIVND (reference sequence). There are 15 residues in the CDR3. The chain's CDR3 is CASSQAGGNTGELFF. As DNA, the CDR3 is TGTGCCAGTAGTCAGGCGGGGGGCAACACCGGGGAGCTGTTTTTT.

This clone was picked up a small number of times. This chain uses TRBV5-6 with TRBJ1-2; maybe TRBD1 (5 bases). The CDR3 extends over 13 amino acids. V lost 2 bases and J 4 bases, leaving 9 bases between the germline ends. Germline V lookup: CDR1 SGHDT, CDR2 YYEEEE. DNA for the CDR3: TGTGCCAGCAGCTTTGGGGGGAGCTATGGCTACACCTTC. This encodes CASSFGGSYGYTF.

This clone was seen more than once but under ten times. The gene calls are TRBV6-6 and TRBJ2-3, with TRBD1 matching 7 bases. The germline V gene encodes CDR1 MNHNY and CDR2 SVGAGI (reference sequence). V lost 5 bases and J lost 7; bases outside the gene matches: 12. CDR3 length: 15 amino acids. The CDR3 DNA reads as TGTGCCAGCAGTGCCGGGACAGAAACGATCCATACGCAGTATTTT. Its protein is CASSAGTETIHTQYF.

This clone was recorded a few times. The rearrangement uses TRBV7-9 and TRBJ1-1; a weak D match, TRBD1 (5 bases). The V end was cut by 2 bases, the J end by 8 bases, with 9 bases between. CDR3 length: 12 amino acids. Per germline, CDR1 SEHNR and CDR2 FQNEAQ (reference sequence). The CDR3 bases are TGTGCCAGCAGCTTACATCGGGGGGAAGCTTTCTTT. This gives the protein CASSLHRGEAFF.

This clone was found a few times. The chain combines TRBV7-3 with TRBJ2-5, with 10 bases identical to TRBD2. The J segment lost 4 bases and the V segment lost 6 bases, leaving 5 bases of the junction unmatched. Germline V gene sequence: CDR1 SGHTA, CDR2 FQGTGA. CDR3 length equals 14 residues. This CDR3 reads CASSLTSGLETQYF. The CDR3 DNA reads TGTGCCAGCAGTTTGACTAGCGGGTTAGAGACCCAGTACTTC.